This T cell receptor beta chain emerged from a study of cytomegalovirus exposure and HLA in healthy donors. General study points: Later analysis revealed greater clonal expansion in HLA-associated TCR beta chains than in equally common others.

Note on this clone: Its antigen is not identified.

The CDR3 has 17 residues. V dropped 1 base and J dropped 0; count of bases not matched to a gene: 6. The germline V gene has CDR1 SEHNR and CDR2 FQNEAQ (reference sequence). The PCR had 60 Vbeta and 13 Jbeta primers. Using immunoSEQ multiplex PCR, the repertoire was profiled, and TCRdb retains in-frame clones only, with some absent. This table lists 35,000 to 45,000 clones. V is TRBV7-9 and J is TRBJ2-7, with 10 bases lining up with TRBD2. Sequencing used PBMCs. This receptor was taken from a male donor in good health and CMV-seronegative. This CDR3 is CASSLGGGLAYSYEQYF. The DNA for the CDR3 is TGTGCCAGCAGCTTAGGGGGGGGACTAGCGTACTCCTACGAGCAGTACTTC.